The clone carrying this TCR beta chain came up once. The antigen is unknown. This sample is part of a study of shared clonotypes between healthy human individuals. General study findings and limits: Sampling involved blood alone; tissue repertoires likely differ.

Some clones are missing from TCRdb's copy, which holds only in-frame ones; the method was immunoSEQ multiplex PCR. Of some 2,100,000 clones detected, 90% to 96% appear once; the ten largest clones hold 0.1% to 0.15%. The receptor was derived from a man younger than 35 in good health. Sequences were obtained from naive CD4+ T cells sorted from blood. Subset defined: CD45RA+ positively selected.

The CDR3 sequence: CASSPTSASYNEQFF. CDR3 DNA sequence: TGTGCCAGCAGCCCCACTAGCGCCTCCTACAATGAGCAGTTCTTC. The genes are TRBV7-2 and TRBJ2-1; 7 nucleotides align to TRBD2. V trimming: 5 bases; J trimming: 0 bases; junction bases outside the gene matches: 4. CDR3 length equals 15 residues. CDR1 SGHTA and CDR2 FQGNSA come from the germline V gene.